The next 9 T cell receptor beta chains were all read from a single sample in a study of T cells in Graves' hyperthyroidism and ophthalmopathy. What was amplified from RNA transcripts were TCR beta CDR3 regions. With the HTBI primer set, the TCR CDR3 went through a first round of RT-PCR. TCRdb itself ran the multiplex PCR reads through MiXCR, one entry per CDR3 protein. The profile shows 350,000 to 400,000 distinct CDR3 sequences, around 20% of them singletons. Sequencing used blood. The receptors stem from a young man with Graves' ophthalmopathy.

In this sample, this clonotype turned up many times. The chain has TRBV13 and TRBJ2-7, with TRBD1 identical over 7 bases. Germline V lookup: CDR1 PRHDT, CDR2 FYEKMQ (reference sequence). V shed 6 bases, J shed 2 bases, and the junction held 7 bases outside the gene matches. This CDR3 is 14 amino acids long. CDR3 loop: CASSPVGQTYEQYF. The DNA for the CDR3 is TGTGCCAGCAGTCCCGTGGGACAGACCTACGAGCAGTACTTC.

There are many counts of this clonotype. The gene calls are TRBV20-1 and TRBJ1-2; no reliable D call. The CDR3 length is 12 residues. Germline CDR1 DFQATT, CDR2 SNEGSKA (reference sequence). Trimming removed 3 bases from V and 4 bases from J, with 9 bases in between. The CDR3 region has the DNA TGCAGTGCTAGCGGAAGAGGCTATGGCTACACCTTC. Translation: CSASGRGYGYTF.

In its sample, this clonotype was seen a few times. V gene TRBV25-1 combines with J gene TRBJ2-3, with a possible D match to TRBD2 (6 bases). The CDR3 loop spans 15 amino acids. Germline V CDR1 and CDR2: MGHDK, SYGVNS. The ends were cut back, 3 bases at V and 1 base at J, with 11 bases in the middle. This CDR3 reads CASSDAGLRTDTQYF. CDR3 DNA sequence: TGTGCCAGCAGTGATGCGGGACTCCGCACAGATACGCAGTATTTT.

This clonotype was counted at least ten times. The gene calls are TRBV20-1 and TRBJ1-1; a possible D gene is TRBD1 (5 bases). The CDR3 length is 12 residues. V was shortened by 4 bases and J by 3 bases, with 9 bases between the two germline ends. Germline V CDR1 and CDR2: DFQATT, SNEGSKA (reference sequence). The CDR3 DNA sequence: TGCAGTGCTATGCAGGGAGACACTGAAGCTTTCTTT. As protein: CSAMQGDTEAFF.

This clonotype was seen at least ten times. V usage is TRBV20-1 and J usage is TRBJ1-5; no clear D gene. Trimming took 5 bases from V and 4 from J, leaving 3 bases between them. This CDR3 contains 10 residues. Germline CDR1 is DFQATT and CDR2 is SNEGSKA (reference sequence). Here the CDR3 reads CSAHNQPQHF. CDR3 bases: TGCAGTGCTCATAATCAGCCCCAGCATTTT.

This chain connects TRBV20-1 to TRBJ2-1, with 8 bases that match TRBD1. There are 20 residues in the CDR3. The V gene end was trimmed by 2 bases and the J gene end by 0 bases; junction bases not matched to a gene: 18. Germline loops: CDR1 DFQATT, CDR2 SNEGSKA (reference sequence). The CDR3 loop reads CSARPLTGTGLQNSYNEQFF. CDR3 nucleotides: TGCAGTGCTAGACCTCTAACCGGGACAGGCCTTCAAAACTCCTACAATGAGCAGTTCTTC.

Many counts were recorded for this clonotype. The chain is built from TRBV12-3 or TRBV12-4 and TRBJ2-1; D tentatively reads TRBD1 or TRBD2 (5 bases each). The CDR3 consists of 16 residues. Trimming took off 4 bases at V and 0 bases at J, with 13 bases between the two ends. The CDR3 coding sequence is TGTGCCAGCAGTTCCACTCCGGGGCCCTCCTACAATGAGCAGTTCTTC. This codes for CASSSTPGPSYNEQFF.

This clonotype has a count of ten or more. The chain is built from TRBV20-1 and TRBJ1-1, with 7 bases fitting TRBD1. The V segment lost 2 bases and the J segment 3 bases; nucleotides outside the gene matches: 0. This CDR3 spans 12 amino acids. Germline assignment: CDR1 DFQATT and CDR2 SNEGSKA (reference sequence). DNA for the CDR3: TGCAGTGCTAGACAGGGGGACACTGAAGCTTTCTTT. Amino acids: CSARQGDTEAFF.

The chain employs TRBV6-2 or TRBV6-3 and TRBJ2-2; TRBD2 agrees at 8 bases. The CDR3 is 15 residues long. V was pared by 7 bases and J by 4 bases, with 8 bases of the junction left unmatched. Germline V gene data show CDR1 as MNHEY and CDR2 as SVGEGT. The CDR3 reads CASIGGGQSTGELFF. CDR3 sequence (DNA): TGTGCCAGCATCGGCGGGGGGCAAAGCACCGGGGAGCTGTTTTTT.